The 26 T cell receptor beta chains listed next were all sequenced from one sample in a study of T cells after yellow fever vaccination. TCRdb redid the calling of the 5' RACE reads with MiXCR, one entry per CDR3 protein. The sample yields about 240,000 distinct CDR3 sequences, about 7% seen once. The material sequenced was CD4+ T cells sorted from PBMCs, taken 15 days after the yellow fever booster vaccination. Source of these receptors: a man in his thirties or forties who received the YFV17D yellow fever vaccine.

The genes are TRBV12-3 or TRBV12-4 and TRBJ1-2, with a tentative D call TRBD1 (5 bases). This CDR3 contains 13 residues. Trimming stripped 5 bases from V and 4 bases from J, with 11 bases between. The CDR3 region is CASSATALYGYTF. The CDR3 nucleotides are TGTGCCAGCAGTGCGACAGCACTCTATGGCTACACCTTC.

The table lists this clonotype with many counts. The chain couples TRBV20-1 to TRBJ2-7; D may be TRBD2 (6 bases). The V gene lost 5 bases and the J gene lost 1 base, with 12 bases spanning the gap. The V gene's germline CDR1 is DFQATT and CDR2 SNEGSKA (reference sequence). This CDR3 region has 13 residues. The CDR3 region has the DNA TGCAGTGCTGTCAGAGCGGGTTCCTACGAGCAGTACTTC. It specifies CSAVRAGSYEQYF.

The gene calls are TRBV12-3 or TRBV12-4 and TRBJ1-6, with D possibly being TRBD1 (6 bases). V was shortened by 7 bases and J by 4 bases, with 14 bases between the two germline ends. The CDR3 extends over 15 amino acids. Here the CDR3 reads CASTMGGAYNSPLHF. The DNA of the CDR3 is TGTGCCAGCACCATGGGGGGCGCATATAATTCACCCCTCCACTTT.

The chain combines TRBV5-4 with TRBJ2-3, with D possibly TRBD2 on 5 matching bases. The germline CDR1 and CDR2 sequences are SGHNT and YYREEE (reference sequence). Trimming removed 0 bases from V and 6 bases from J, with 11 bases in between. This CDR3 comprises 14 residues. The CDR3 DNA follows: TGTGCCAGCAGCTTGGCCAGAGGGTGGGATACGCAGTATTTT. Encoded protein: CASSLARGWDTQYF.

The table lists this clonotype with a few counts. The genes are TRBV4-1 and TRBJ2-7; D gene uncertain. The CDR3 totals 13 residues. CDR1 and CDR2 (germline): MGHRA, YSYEKL. Trimming removed 6 bases at V and 2 bases at J, with 11 bases between. The CDR3 DNA reads TGCGCCAGCAGAAACACAGTAACCTACGAGCAGTACTTC. Protein product: CASRNTVTYEQYF.

This rearrangement joins TRBV20-1 to TRBJ2-2; possible D gene TRBD2, 6 bases. Trimming removed 3 bases at V and 3 bases at J, with 14 bases between. The CDR3 runs 15 residues. Germline CDR1 DFQATT, CDR2 SNEGSKA (reference sequence). The CDR3 sequence: CSASSGSGDTGELFF. The DNA of the CDR3 is TGCAGTGCTAGTTCCGGGAGTGGGGACACCGGGGAGCTGTTTTTT.

The chain has TRBV6-1 and TRBJ2-1, with TRBD2 matching 7 bases. Germline V lookup: CDR1 MNHNS, CDR2 SASEGT. The CDR3 is 19 residues long. The V segment lost 0 bases and the J segment 2 bases; nucleotides outside the gene matches: 13. As DNA, the CDR3 is TGTGCCAGCAGTGAAGCTCGAACTAGCGCTACGAGGACCTACAATGAGCAGTTCTTC. It yields the protein CASSEARTSATRTYNEQFF.

At least ten counts were recorded for this clonotype. The chain recombines TRBV10-3 with TRBJ2-3, with a tentative D call TRBD2 (6 bases). Germline loops: CDR1 ENHRY, CDR2 SYGVKD. The V gene lost 4 bases and the J gene lost 1 base, with 12 bases spanning the gap. The CDR3 consists of 15 residues. CDR3 bases: TGTGCCATCAGTGGCTCTAGCGTCGGCACAGATACGCAGTATTTT. Encoded protein: CAISGSSVGTDTQYF.

This clonotype was seen only a few times. This chain joins TRBV12-3 or TRBV12-4 and TRBJ2-1; 7 bases agree with TRBD2. The CDR3 spans 16 residues. Germline trimming cut 7 bases from V and 1 base from J; bases unmatched to any gene: 10. As DNA, the CDR3 is TGTGCCAGCATATTATGGCGGGGAGGGTCCTACAATGAGCAGTTCTTC. It codes for CASILWRGGSYNEQFF.

This clonotype appeared a few times. The V call is TRBV6-2 or TRBV6-3, the J call TRBJ1-1, with D perhaps TRBD1 (6 bases). The germline CDR1 and CDR2 sequences are MNHEY and SVGEGT. The CDR3 covers 16 residues. The V end lost 6 bases, the J end lost 0 bases, and 17 bases lay between the germline ends. For the CDR3, the DNA is TGTGCCAGCAGCGTGACTGGGGGCAGGCTGAACACTGAAGCTTTCTTT. Translated, it gives CASSVTGGRLNTEAFF.

In its sample, this clonotype was seen a few times. The genes are TRBV7-8 and TRBJ2-7; either TRBD1 or TRBD2 may supply D (5 bases each). Between the trimmed V and J ends, which lost 7 bases and 3 bases, there was a span of 13 bases. Germline V gene data show CDR1 as SGHVS and CDR2 as FQNEAQ. This CDR3 comprises 13 residues. The CDR3 nucleotides read TGTGCCAGCAATCTCGGGGCTTACTACGAGCAGTACTTC. Its protein is CASNLGAYYEQYF.

This clonotype has a count of ten or more. This rearrangement joins TRBV15 to TRBJ2-5; TRBD2 aligns across 8 bases. The germline gives CDR1 LNHNV, CDR2 YYDKDF (reference sequence). Unmatched junction bases numbered 8, after V lost 0 bases and J lost 8 bases. The CDR3 extends over 15 amino acids. The CDR3 bases are TGTGCCACCAGCAGAGAGGGGGGACTAGAGGCAACCCAGTACTTC. It is translated as CATSREGGLEATQYF.

The rearrangement uses TRBV24-1 and TRBJ2-7; maybe TRBD2 (6 bases). Germline CDR1 reads KGHDR; CDR2 reads SFDVKD. This CDR3 is 12 amino acids long. The V end was cut by 8 bases, the J end by 4 bases, with 11 bases between. The CDR3 region has the DNA TGTGCCACCAAAGGAGGGTTTTACGAGCAGTACTTC. Translation gives CATKGGFYEQYF.

The table lists this clonotype with many counts. This rearrangement joins TRBV11-3 to TRBJ2-1, with D unclear. Trimming removed 1 base from V and 1 base from J, with 8 bases in between. The V gene's germline CDR1 is SGHNT and CDR2 YENEEA. This CDR3 comprises 15 residues. CDR3 sequence: CASSLAPGSYNEQFF. For the CDR3, the DNA is TGTGCCAGCAGCTTAGCCCCCGGTTCCTACAATGAGCAGTTCTTC. Combining the CDR3 with reference TRBV11-3 and TRBJ2-1 gives the whole variable domain EAGVVQSPRYKIIEKKQPVAFWCNPISGHNTLYWYLQNLGQGPELLIRYENEEAVDDSQLPKDRFSAERLKGVDSTLKIQPAELGDSAVYLCASSLAPGSYNEQFFGPGTRLTVL.

This clonotype was counted ten times or more. CDR3 bases: TGTGCCTGGAGGCGCGCGGGAAAGGCCAAAAACATTCAGTACTTC. Amino acids: CAWRRAGKAKNIQYF. V is TRBV30 and J is TRBJ2-4; perhaps TRBD2 as D (6 bases). CDR1 is GTSNPN and CDR2 is SVGIG in the germline V gene (reference sequence). The germline V and J ends were trimmed by 3 bases and 1 base, with 13 bases remaining between them. The length of the CDR3 is 15 residues.

This sequence joins TRBV7-8 and TRBJ2-1; D might be TRBD2 (5 bases). CDR1 is SGHVS and CDR2 is FQNEAQ in the germline V gene. This CDR3 spans 15 amino acids. V shed 1 base and J shed 2 bases, with 9 bases lying between them. The CDR3 protein is CASSLGTGTYNEQFF. CDR3 sequence (DNA): TGTGCCAGCAGCTTAGGAACCGGGACCTACAATGAGCAGTTCTTC.

This chain uses TRBV5-1 with TRBJ2-1, with a possible D match to TRBD1 (5 bases). This CDR3 spans 17 amino acids. Germline CDR1 reads SGHRS; CDR2 reads YFSETQ. V was cut by 0 bases and J by 8 bases, with 21 bases left in between. CDR3 amino acids: CASSLGQFGVGQDEQFF. The CDR3 coding sequence is TGCGCCAGCAGCTTGGGACAGTTCGGTGTGGGGCAGGATGAGCAGTTCTTC.

At least ten counts were recorded for this clonotype. The CDR3, as DNA: TGCAGTGCTAGAGGCCCCGGGAAGGCGGTTAATGAGCAGTTCTTC. Its protein product is CSARGPGKAVNEQFF. The J gene is TRBJ2-1, the V gene TRBV20-1; possibly TRBD2 for D (5 bases). From germline, CDR1 is DFQATT and CDR2 SNEGSKA (reference sequence). Trimming removed 1 base at V and 7 bases at J, with 17 bases between. The CDR3 runs 15 residues.

V gene TRBV20-1 combines with J gene TRBJ2-1; tentatively, D is TRBD1 or TRBD2 (5 bases each). The V end was cut by 0 bases, the J end by 4 bases, with 16 bases between. Germline values: CDR1 DFQATT, CDR2 SNEGSKA (reference sequence). The CDR3 is made up of 16 amino acids. The CDR3 nucleotides read TGCAGTGCTAGAGATCAAGGGGCGGGCGGATACAATGAGCAGTTCTTC. Protein product: CSARDQGAGGYNEQFF.

This clonotype was recorded a few times. V usage is TRBV7-2 and J usage is TRBJ2-5; D unresolved. The germline V gene encodes CDR1 SGHTA and CDR2 FQGNSA. This CDR3 spans 14 amino acids. Trimming cost V 1 base and J 3 bases, with 9 bases left between them. The CDR3 sequence is CASSLDVGKETQYF. CDR3 DNA sequence: TGTGCCAGCAGCTTAGACGTGGGTAAAGAGACCCAGTACTTC.

J is TRBJ2-3 and V is TRBV2; tentatively, D is TRBD1 or TRBD2 (5 bases each). Trimming pared 8 bases from V and 2 bases from J, leaving 11 bases between. The V gene's germline CDR1 is SNHLY and CDR2 FYNNEI. The length of the CDR3 is 13 residues. CDR3 in DNA: TGTGCCAGCGGGACGAAAGACACAGATACGCAGTATTTT. Residues: CASGTKDTDTQYF.

This clonotype has more than one count but fewer than ten. The chain has TRBV5-1 and TRBJ2-2; D not certain. CDR3 length equals 14 residues. The germline V gene encodes CDR1 SGHRS and CDR2 YFSETQ. V lost 4 bases and J lost 9, with 16 bases in between. The CDR3 is CASSEKSGPRELFF. For the CDR3, the DNA is TGCGCCAGCAGCGAAAAATCAGGACCCCGGGAGCTGTTTTTT.

This clonotype was observed many times. The chain combines TRBV12-3 or TRBV12-4 with TRBJ2-3, with 9 bases identical to TRBD2. After removal of 6 bases from V and 2 bases from J, the junction contained 6 bases not matched to a gene. CDR3 length: 15 residues. The CDR3 protein is CASSQTSGYTDTQYF. The DNA of the CDR3 is TGTGCCAGCAGCCAGACTAGCGGTTACACAGATACGCAGTATTTT.

This clonotype appeared many times. The V and J genes are TRBV7-2 and TRBJ2-3; 8 bases line up with TRBD2. The CDR3 contains 15 residues. The J segment lost 6 bases and the V segment lost 9 bases, leaving 14 bases of the junction unmatched. CDR1 and CDR2 (germline): SGHTA, FQGNSA. This CDR3 reads CASTWISGILDTQYF. The CDR3 DNA reads as TGTGCCAGTACATGGATTAGCGGGATATTGGATACGCAGTATTTT.

This clonotype was seen ten or more times. J is TRBJ2-3 and V is TRBV11-3, with D unresolved. V shed 5 bases and J shed 4 bases, with 10 bases lying between them. The CDR3 sequence is 13 residues long. CDR1 SGHNT and CDR2 YENEEA come from the germline V gene. The CDR3, as DNA: TGTGCCAGCAGCCCTTCCCCGGCAGATACGCAGTATTTT. This codes for CASSPSPADTQYF.

This clonotype was found a few times. The CDR3 reads CATRTGVDEQYF. Here the CDR3 DNA reads TGTGCCACCCGGACAGGGGTCGACGAGCAGTACTTC. The chain joins TRBV21-1 to TRBJ2-7; whether TRBD1, the table's D call, matches the DNA was not checked. TRBV21-1 is reported as a pseudogene. The CDR3 runs to 12 residues.